The sequence of this TCR beta chain was determined in a study of memory CD4+ T cells and cytomegalovirus serostatus. Turning to the study itself: This sample comes from healthy Belgian adults, under 10 CMV seropositive, around 26 seronegative. Study-level findings and limits: A US-trained random forest predicted CMV serostatus with median AUC roughly 0.9.

The assay was immunoSEQ multiplex PCR, and TCRdb's table has in-frame clones only and misses some. The sample has around 61,000 clones; more than 75% are singletons. Looked up from germline, CDR1 is SGDLS and CDR2 is YYNGEE. This CDR3 is 16 amino acids long. J gave up 6 bases and V 4 bases, and 10 bases lay outside the gene matches. This clone was seen just once. As yet, its antigen is unknown. Single viable CD3+CD4+CD8-CD45RO+ cells were sorted as the memory CD4+ T cells. Donors' CMV status reflects serum IgG against pp150, pp28, p38, p52. Material for sequencing was memory CD4+ T cells from blood. This clonotype originated in an adult in good health and CMV-seronegative. V gene TRBV9 combines with J gene TRBJ2-1; 10 bases align to TRBD2. CDR3 coding DNA: TGTGCCAGCAGCCCCCGAGGAGCGGGGGGGACCAATGAGCAGTTCTTC. This translates into CASSPRGAGGTNEQFF.